The 28 T cell receptor beta chains given below trace back to one sample, sequenced in a study of T-cell reconstitution after alpha-beta-depleted transplantation in children. Using unique molecular identifiers, the investigators prepared the TCRbeta library. From the PCR reads, TCRdb called clonotypes with MiXCR, one entry per CDR3 protein. Found here are approximately 500,000 distinct CDR3 sequences, roughly a tenth of them singletons; the top ten hold around 2%. The sample here was PBMCs, taken before TCRalphabeta/CD19-depleted stem cell transplant. The receptors were sampled from a child under 10 years old with inherited bone marrow failure, due to receive a stem cell transplant.

This clonotype occurred many times. CDR3 sequence: CASSFRAGNGYTF. The DNA of the CDR3 is TGTGCCAGCAGTTTCCGGGCAGGGAACGGCTACACCTTC. This chain joins TRBV27 and TRBJ1-2, with a possible D match to TRBD1 (5 bases). The V end lost 3 bases, the J end lost 8 bases, and 13 bases lay between the germline ends. The length of the CDR3 is 13 residues. Germline assignment: CDR1 MNHEY and CDR2 SMNVEV (reference sequence).

This clonotype was recorded many times. The chain has TRBV9 and TRBJ2-1, with D perhaps being TRBD1 or TRBD2 (5 bases each). Germline CDR1 is SGDLS and CDR2 is YYNGEE. Deletions cut 3 bases from V and 2 bases from J, with 18 bases between. The CDR3 totals 17 residues. CDR3 coding DNA: TGTGCCAGCAGCGGATTAATGGGGCGGGCAGCCTACAATGAGCAGTTCTTC. Its protein is CASSGLMGRAAYNEQFF.

In its sample, this clonotype was seen many times. The chain links TRBV30 to TRBJ2-7; D gene unclear. This CDR3 comprises 12 residues. Germline CDR1 and CDR2: GTSNPN and SVGIG (reference sequence). V lost 2 bases to trimming and J lost 0 bases, with 5 bases between them. The chain's CDR3 is CAWSPSSYEQYF. The CDR3 bases are TGTGCCTGGAGTCCGAGCTCCTACGAGCAGTACTTC.

This clonotype was recorded at least ten times. The chain uses TRBV28 and TRBJ2-3; a possible D gene is TRBD2 (5 bases). Germline V gene lookup returns CDR1 MDHEN and CDR2 SYDVKM. Trimming pared 5 bases from V and 2 bases from J, leaving 11 bases between. CDR3 length: 14 amino acids. The CDR3 DNA reads as TGTGCCAGCAGTCCCGGACTCCTCACAGATACGCAGTATTTT. It is translated as CASSPGLLTDTQYF.

This clonotype came up many times. The V and J genes are TRBV12-3 or TRBV12-4 and TRBJ2-7; D is uncertain. CDR3 length equals 11 residues. V gave up 3 bases and J gave up 6 bases, with 6 bases separating them. This chain's CDR3 is CASSLGSEQYF. The CDR3 region has the DNA TGTGCCAGCAGTTTGGGTTCCGAGCAGTACTTC.

The genes are TRBV4-2 and TRBJ2-1; 12 bases align to TRBD2. The V and J ends lost 0 bases and 7 bases, in that order; junction bases with no gene match: 10. The CDR3 covers 18 residues. The germline V gene has CDR1 LGHNA and CDR2 YNFKEQ. The CDR3 DNA reads as TGTGCCAGCAGCCAAGAGGCCTCCCGGACTAGCGGGAAGAATGAGCAGTTCTTC. Protein: CASSQEASRTSGKNEQFF.

This clonotype was detected many times. The rearrangement links TRBV2 to TRBJ2-3; D may be TRBD1 (6 bases). Trimming took 11 bases from V and 0 from J, leaving 12 bases between them. This CDR3 region has 13 residues. Germline V lookup: CDR1 SNHLY, CDR2 FYNNEI. CDR3 DNA sequence: TGTGCCTACAGGGTGGAGAGCACAGATACGCAGTATTTT. Encoded protein: CAYRVESTDTQYF.

Many counts were recorded for this clonotype. The genes are TRBV2 and TRBJ2-5, with a weak D call TRBD2 (5 bases). This CDR3 has 16 residues. Per the germline V gene, CDR1 is SNHLY and CDR2 is FYNNEI. The V end lost 1 base, the J end lost 3 bases, and 15 bases lay between the germline ends. DNA of the CDR3: TGTGCCAGCAGTGAAGGATGGACTCTGTCGAAAGAGACCCAGTACTTC. Protein product: CASSEGWTLSKETQYF.

This clonotype was counted ten times or more. The rearrangement links TRBV12-3 or TRBV12-4 to TRBJ2-7, with D possibly TRBD2 on 7 matching bases. The CDR3 contains 14 residues. V was clipped by 7 bases and J by 3 bases, with 16 bases between them. CDR3 residues: CASNWEGQVYEQYF. CDR3 DNA sequence: TGTGCCAGCAATTGGGAGGGACAAGTCTACGAGCAGTACTTC.

This clonotype was recorded many times. V is TRBV12-3 or TRBV12-4 and J is TRBJ2-7; 9 bases are a match to TRBD1. J lost 4 bases, V lost 5 bases, and 3 bases had no gene match. This CDR3 region has 13 residues. CDR3 amino acids: CASSDGTGYEQYF. The CDR3 region has the DNA TGTGCCAGCAGTGACGGGACAGGGTACGAGCAGTACTTC.

Only a few counts were recorded for this clonotype. The rearrangement uses TRBV10-1 and TRBJ2-2; TRBD2 matches at 7 bases. The germline V gene has CDR1 WNHNN and CDR2 SYGVQD (reference sequence). J was trimmed by 0 bases and V by 7 bases; bases with no gene match: 8. CDR3 length: 16 amino acids. The CDR3 protein is CASTRPSGTNTGELFF. In nucleotides, the CDR3 is TGCGCCAGCACCCGACCAAGCGGGACGAACACCGGGGAGCTGTTTTTT.

This clonotype was recorded at least ten times. This chain joins TRBV29-1 and TRBJ1-2, with TRBD1 identical over 7 bases. CDR1 and CDR2 (germline): SQVTM, ANQGSEA. The CDR3 covers 14 residues. The V gene end was trimmed by 2 bases and the J gene end by 4 bases; junction bases not matched to a gene: 7. This CDR3 reads CSVELRDSSYGYTF. The DNA of the CDR3 is TGCAGCGTTGAACTCCGGGACAGCTCCTATGGCTACACCTTC.

In its sample, this clonotype was seen many times. The chain recombines TRBV7-9 with TRBJ2-7; D is ambiguous. The CDR3 has 13 amino acids. Trimming took 3 bases from V and 5 from J, leaving 11 bases between them. Germline V CDR1 and CDR2: SEHNR, FQNEAQ (reference sequence). CDR3 sequence reads: CASSFSTLDEQYF. The CDR3 region has the DNA TGTGCCAGCAGCTTCTCTACACTCGACGAGCAGTACTTC.

This clonotype has a count of ten or more. The chain is built from TRBV7-9 and TRBJ2-5, with 8 bases that match TRBD1. This CDR3 spans 15 amino acids. J was trimmed by 4 bases and V by 4 bases; bases with no gene match: 8. CDR1 SEHNR and CDR2 FQNEAQ come from the germline V gene (reference sequence). Here the CDR3 DNA reads TGTGCCAGCAGCTCCGACAGGGGCGGTCGAGAGACCCAGTACTTC. Residues: CASSSDRGGRETQYF.

This clonotype was seen at least ten times. V and J are TRBV18 and TRBJ2-2; no reliable D call. V gave up 1 base and J gave up 1 base, with 7 bases separating them. Germline loops: CDR1 KGHSH, CDR2 LQKENI. The CDR3 runs to 15 residues. DNA of the CDR3: TGTGCCAGCTCACCACTCGGTAGGAACACCGGGGAGCTGTTTTTT. This encodes CASSPLGRNTGELFF.

As to this clonotype: This sequence is one base from a far larger clone and is likely a read error. This chain links TRBV11-2 with TRBJ1-1, with TRBD1 as a possible D gene (5 bases). CDR1 and CDR2 (germline): SGHAT, FQNNGV. This CDR3 region has 13 residues. The CDR3 region is CASGFRGGTEAFF. CDR3 DNA sequence: TGTGCCAGCGGCTTTCGCGGGGGGACTGAAGCTTTCTTT.

This clonotype occurred a few times. The chain uses TRBV6-2 or TRBV6-3 and TRBJ2-1; 8 bases line up with TRBD1. The J segment lost 3 bases and the V segment lost 8 bases, leaving 12 bases of the junction unmatched. CDR3 size: 16 residues. Germline-derived CDR1 and CDR2 are MNHEY and SVGEGT. The DNA of the CDR3 is TGTGCCAGCGGGGAAGGACAGGGAACCAGCTACAATGAGCAGTTCTTC. This translates into CASGEGQGTSYNEQFF.

The sample holds many counts of this clonotype. This chain joins TRBV15 and TRBJ1-4, with D maybe TRBD1 (6 bases). V lost 1 base and J lost 0, with 9 bases in between. The germline V gene has CDR1 LNHNV and CDR2 YYDKDF (reference sequence). The CDR3 has 16 residues. The CDR3 DNA is TGTGCCACCAGCAGAGGACAGGATACAACTAATGAAAAACTGTTTTTT. It encodes CATSRGQDTTNEKLFF.

This clonotype was detected many times. The chain has TRBV5-6 and TRBJ2-7; D not certain. V gave up 1 base and J gave up 8 bases, with 13 bases separating them. The CDR3 is 13 residues long. In germline, CDR1 is SGHDT, CDR2 YYEEEE. The CDR3, as DNA: TGTGCCAGCAGCTTGAGGATTTCCGGGCAGCAGTACTTC. This translates into CASSLRISGQQYF. Together with reference TRBV5-6 and TRBJ2-7, the CDR3 gives the full variable domain: DAGVTQSPTHLIKTRGQQVTLRCSPKSGHDTVSWYQQALGQGPQFIFQYYEEEERQRGNFPDRFSGHQFPNYSSELNVNALLLGDSALYLCASSLRISGQQYFGPGTRLTVT.

This clonotype was seen repeatedly, ten times or more. The genes are TRBV29-1 and TRBJ2-7; 9 bases fit TRBD1. The CDR3 contains 13 residues. CDR1 is SQVTM and CDR2 is ANQGSEA in the germline V gene. With V trimmed by 7 bases and J by 4 bases, 8 bases remained unmatched. The DNA for the CDR3 is TGCAGCGCGCGCCGGGACAGGGCTTACGAGCAGTACTTC. This sequence encodes CSARRDRAYEQYF.

This clonotype appeared many times. This chain uses TRBV4-2 with TRBJ2-2, with unresolved D. V lost 0 bases and J lost 7, with 18 bases in between. Germline-derived CDR1 and CDR2 are LGHNA and YNFKEQ. This CDR3 spans 17 amino acids. The CDR3 nucleotides read TGTGCCAGCAGCCAAGAGGGGTCGCAGGAGTCGGGCGGGGAGCTGTTTTTT. Encoded protein: CASSQEGSQESGGELFF.

This clonotype has more than one count but fewer than ten. This chain uses TRBV20-1 with TRBJ2-3; D not certain. The ends were cut back, 2 bases at V and 4 bases at J, with 7 bases in the middle. Germline-derived CDR1 and CDR2 are DFQATT and SNEGSKA (reference sequence). The CDR3 sequence is 12 residues long. The CDR3: CSARSASDTQYF. The DNA of the CDR3 is TGCAGTGCTAGATCTGCGTCAGATACGCAGTATTTT.

A few counts support this clonotype. This chain links TRBV7-2 with TRBJ2-5, with TRBD2 identical over 7 bases. CDR3 length: 15 amino acids. The germline V gene encodes CDR1 SGHTA and CDR2 FQGNSA. V dropped 5 bases and J dropped 3; count of bases not matched to a gene: 9. The CDR3 sequence: CASSLKIRGEETQYF. In DNA, the CDR3 is TGTGCCAGCAGCCTGAAAATTCGGGGGGAAGAGACCCAGTACTTC.

The sample holds a few counts of this clonotype. The rearrangement uses TRBV7-8 and TRBJ2-3; D is ambiguous. This CDR3 is built from 17 residues. Looked up from germline, CDR1 is SGHVS and CDR2 is FQNEAQ. V lost 5 bases and J lost 4, with 22 bases in between. This chain's CDR3 is CASSPQLLATVADTQYF. In nucleotides, the CDR3 is TGTGCCAGCAGCCCCCAGCTGCTGGCCACGGTGGCAGATACGCAGTATTTT.

This clonotype has ten or more counts. The rearrangement uses TRBV5-1 and TRBJ2-2, with TRBD2 matching over 11 bases. This CDR3 comprises 15 residues. V lost 2 bases and J lost 3; bases outside the gene matches: 0. Germline-derived CDR1 and CDR2 are SGHRS and YFSETQ. CDR3: CASSFSGRDTGELFF. CDR3 sequence (DNA): TGCGCCAGCAGCTTTAGCGGGAGGGACACCGGGGAGCTGTTTTTT. Using reference TRBV5-1 and TRBJ2-2 for the parts outside the CDR3, the full variable domain is KAGVTQTPRYLIKTRGQQVTLSCSPISGHRSVSWYQQTPGQGLQFLFEYFSETQRNKGNFPGRFSGRQFSNSRSEMNVSTLELGDSALYLCASSFSGRDTGELFFGEGSRLTVL.

This clonotype has ten or more counts. The chain uses TRBV6-5 and TRBJ1-2; TRBD1 might be the D (6 bases). V gave up 3 bases and J gave up 8 bases, with 10 bases separating them. CDR1 and CDR2 from the germline V gene are MNHEY and SVGAGI. This CDR3 contains 12 residues. CDR3 amino acids: CASSYGGQGYTF. In DNA, the CDR3 is TGTGCCAGCAGTTATGGGGGACAAGGCTACACCTTC.

This clonotype was picked up many times. The chain has TRBV20-1 and TRBJ2-7, with 10 bases identical to TRBD2. V lost 2 bases to trimming and J lost 2 bases; unmatched junction nucleotides: 6. This CDR3 comprises 15 residues. Germline V gene sequence: CDR1 DFQATT, CDR2 SNEGSKA (reference sequence). CDR3 residues: CSARIRLAGAYEQYF. The CDR3 nucleotides are TGCAGTGCTAGAATCCGCCTAGCGGGAGCCTACGAGCAGTACTTC.

DNA for the CDR3: TGTGCCAGCAGCTTGAAAGGGGGCATAGGCACCGGGGAGCTGTTTTTT. Encoded protein: CASSLKGGIGTGELFF. This sequence joins TRBV5-4 and TRBJ2-2; 7 nucleotides agree with TRBD1. The V segment lost 1 base and the J segment 4 bases; nucleotides outside the gene matches: 7. This CDR3 is built from 16 residues. Germline CDR1 is SGHNT and CDR2 is YYREEE (reference sequence).